This T cell receptor beta chain was obtained from a study of blood T cell repertoires in COVID-19. Overall study: Sample material is recorded as cDNA or gDNA derived from T cells, B-cell-depleted T cells, or PBMCs.

Clones were read by immunoSEQ multiplex PCR, and TCRdb kept only the in-frame ones, dropping some. The sample consists of about 190,000 clones, approximately 91% of them appearing once. This CDR3 comprises 14 residues. The V gene's germline CDR1 is SGHTA and CDR2 FQGNSA. Trimming took 1 base from V and 4 from J, leaving 10 bases between them. This rearrangement joins TRBV7-2 to TRBJ1-1; no clear D gene. The source of this sequence is a woman in her thirties or forties who had recovered from COVID-19. Sequencing was carried out using peripheral blood. The CDR3 spells CASSLVELGTEAFF. CDR3 sequence (DNA): TGTGCCAGCAGCTTAGTGGAGTTGGGCACTGAAGCTTTCTTT. The full variable domain, rest sourced from reference TRBV7-2 and TRBJ1-1, is GAGVSQSPSNKVTEKGKDVELRCDPISGHTALYWYRQSLGQGLEFLIYFQGNSAPDKSGLPSDRFSAERTGGSVSTLTIQRTQQEDSAVYLCASSLVELGTEAFFGQGTRLTVV.